Sequencing of this T cell receptor beta chain was carried out in a study of T cells in Graves' hyperthyroidism and ophthalmopathy. Findings and caveats of the study: Most thyroid clonotypes expanded above 0.001 appeared in blood too.

This clonotype was picked up many times. What it recognizes is unknown. Amplified TCR beta CDR3 regions came from RNA transcripts. A set of HTBI primers served as the primers for a first-round RT-PCR of the TCR CDR3. Via MiXCR, TCRdb re-called the multiplex PCR reads, giving one row per CDR3 protein. The sample contains nearly 600,000 distinct CDR3 sequences, 12% to 15% of which appear only once. Patients with ophthalmopathy all had a Clinical Activity Score of at least 3, a NOSPECS grade of at least 4 and duration under 3 months. Diagnoses used clinical symptoms, serum thyroxine and TRAb, thyroid ultrasound and orbital computed tomography. This clonotype was obtained from a woman aged 18-29 years with Graves' ophthalmopathy. Sequencing used blood.

The CDR3 loop is CSAPGTGWGKAFF. Written as DNA, the CDR3 is TGCAGTGCCCCTGGGACAGGCTGGGGAAAAGCTTTCTTT. The chain combines TRBV20-1 with TRBJ1-1; 8 nucleotides line up with TRBD1. V lost 6 bases to trimming and J lost 9 bases; unmatched junction nucleotides: 12. This CDR3 is 13 amino acids long. CDR1 is DFQATT and CDR2 is SNEGSKA in the germline V gene (reference sequence).